The text below deals with one TCR beta chain. This sample stems from a study of shared clonotypes between healthy human individuals. It was at deep level that the assay was run. Sequenced by immunoSEQ multiplex PCR; TCRdb stores in-frame clones only, minus some. The table shows fewer than 1 million clones, with roughly 96% occurring only once. Positively selected for CCR7, the CD45RO-negative cells used as naive CD8 cells excluded terminally differentiated effector memory CD45RA+ cells. The CDR3 runs to 11 residues. Germline V lookup: CDR1 MNHEY, CDR2 SMNVEV (reference sequence). Between the trimmed V and J ends, which lost 10 bases and 4 bases, there was a span of 8 bases.

The source of this sequence is a man aged 25-45 years in good health. The chain combines TRBV27 with TRBJ2-1, with D uncertain. Sequencing input: naive CD8+ T cells sorted from blood. CDR3 nucleotide sequence: TGTGCCACCCGAAGATACAATGAGCAGTTCTTC. This encodes CATRRYNEQFF.